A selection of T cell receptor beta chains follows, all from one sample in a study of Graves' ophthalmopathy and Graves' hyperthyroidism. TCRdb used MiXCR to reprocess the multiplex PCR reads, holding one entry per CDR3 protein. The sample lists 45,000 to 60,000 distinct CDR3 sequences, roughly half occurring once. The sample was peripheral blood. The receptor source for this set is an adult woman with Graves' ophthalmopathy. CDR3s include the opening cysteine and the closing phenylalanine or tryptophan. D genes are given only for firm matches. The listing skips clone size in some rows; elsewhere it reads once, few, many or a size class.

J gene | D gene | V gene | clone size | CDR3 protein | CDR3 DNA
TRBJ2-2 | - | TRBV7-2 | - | CASSLSEGFF | TGTGCCAGCAGCTTAAGTGAGGGGTTTTTT
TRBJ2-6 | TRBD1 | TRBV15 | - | CATSSTGTGAFSGANVLTF | TGTGCCACCAGCAGTACCGGGACAGGGGCATTTTCTGGGGCCAACGTCCTGACTTTC
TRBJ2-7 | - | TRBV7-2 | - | CASSHARDSPYEQYF | TGTGCCAGCAGCCATGCCCGGGACTCCCCCTACGAGCAGTACTTC
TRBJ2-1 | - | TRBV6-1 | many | CASSDSGRGPDNEQFF | TGTGCCAGCAGTGACTCCGGACGGGGGCCAGACAATGAGCAGTTCTTC
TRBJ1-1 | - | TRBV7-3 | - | CASSVNGGPTEAFF | TGTGCCAGCAGTGTTAACGGGGGGCCCACTGAAGCCTTCTTT
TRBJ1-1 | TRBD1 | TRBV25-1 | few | CASTWTGRVGQAFF | TGTGCCAGCACTTGGACAGGGAGGGTCGGGCAAGCTTTCTTT
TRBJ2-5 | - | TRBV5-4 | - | CASSWTTQGTQYF | TGTGCCAGCAGCTGGACTACACAGGGGACCCAGTACTTC
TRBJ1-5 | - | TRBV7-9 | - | CASSSRRQTFNQPQHF | TGTGCCAGCAGCTCACGTAGACAGACTTTCAATCAGCCCCAGCATTTT
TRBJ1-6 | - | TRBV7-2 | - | CASSYVRGNNSPLHF | TGTGCCAGCAGCTACGTCAGGGGAAATAATTCACCCCTCCACTTT
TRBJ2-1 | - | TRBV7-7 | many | CASSLTTGLYNEQFF | TGTGCTAGCAGCTTAACTACGGGCCTTTACAATGAGCAGTTCTTC
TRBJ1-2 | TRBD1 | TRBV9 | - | CASSAGQGNGYTF | TGTGCCAGCAGCGCCGGACAGGGTAATGGCTACACCTTC
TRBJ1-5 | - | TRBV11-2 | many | CASSHAGSTMLQHF | TGTGCCAGCAGCCACGCAGGGTCTACTATGCTCCAGCATTTT
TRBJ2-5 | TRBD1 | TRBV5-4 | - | CASRTGTGGELHQETQYF | TGTGCCAGCAGGACCGGGACAGGGGGCGAACTCCACCAAGAGACCCAGTACTTC
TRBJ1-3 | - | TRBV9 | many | CASSVAPTVSGNTIYF | TGTGCCAGCAGCGTAGCCCCGACGGTCTCTGGAAACACCATATATTTT
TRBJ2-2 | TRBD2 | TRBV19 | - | CASSIASGKGELFF | TGTGCCAGTAGTATCGCTAGCGGGAAGGGGGAGCTGTTTTTT
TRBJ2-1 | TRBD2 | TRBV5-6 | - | CASRLTSGPGNEQFF | TGTGCCAGCCGTCTAACTAGCGGGCCCGGAAATGAGCAGTTCTTC
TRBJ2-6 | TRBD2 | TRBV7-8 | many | CASRAGAGANVLTF | TGTGCCAGCCGAGCGGGAGCTGGGGCCAACGTCCTGACTTTC
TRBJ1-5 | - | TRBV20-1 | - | CSARGGVERDEHF | TGCAGTGCTAGAGGTGGCGTCGAGCGGGACGAGCATTTT
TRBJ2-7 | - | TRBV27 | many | CASSLDPAYEQYF | TGTGCCAGCAGTTTGGACCCGGCCTACGAGCAGTACTTC
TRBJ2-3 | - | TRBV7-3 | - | CASRVGSWDEQYFGPGTDTQYF | -
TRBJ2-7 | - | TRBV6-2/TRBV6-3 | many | CASAKGYEQYF | TGTGCCAGCGCGAAGGGTTACGAGCAGTACTTC
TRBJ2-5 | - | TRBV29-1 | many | CSVEVGQKTQYF | TGCAGCGTTGAAGTAGGGCAGAAGACCCAGTACTTC
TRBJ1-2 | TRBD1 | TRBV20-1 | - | CSAPGTGGYGYTF | TGCAGTGCGCCCGGGACAGGGGGCTATGGCTACACCTTC
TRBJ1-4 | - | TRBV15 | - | CATSRDRGQEKLFF | TGTGCCACCAGCAGAGATCGGGGACAAGAAAAACTGTTTTTT
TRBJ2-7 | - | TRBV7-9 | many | CASSLDRDYSYEQYF | TGTGCCAGCAGCTTAGACAGGGACTACTCCTACGAGCAGTACTTC
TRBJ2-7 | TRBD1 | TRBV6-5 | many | CASSASGGVGEQYF | TGTGCCAGCAGTGCTTCAGGGGGCGTTGGGGAGCAGTACTTC
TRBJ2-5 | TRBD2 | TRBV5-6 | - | CASSSQAGVETQYF | TGTGCCAGCAGCTCCCAAGCGGGAGTGGAGACCCAGTACTTC
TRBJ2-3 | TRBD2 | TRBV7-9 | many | CASGGRAAQYF | TGTGCCAGCGGGGGGAGGGCTGCGCAGTATTTT
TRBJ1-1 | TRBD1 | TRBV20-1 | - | CSASRDSEAFF | TGCAGTGCTAGTAGGGACAGTGAAGCTTTCTTT
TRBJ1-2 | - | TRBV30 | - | CAWSFPRGRENYGYTF | TGTGCCTGGAGCTTCCCCAGGGGTAGAGAAAACTATGGCTACACCTTC
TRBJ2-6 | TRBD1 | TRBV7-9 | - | CAGSRGQGQDSGANVLTF | TGTGCCGGCAGTCGCGGACAGGGCCAAGACTCTGGGGCCAACGTCCTGACTTTC
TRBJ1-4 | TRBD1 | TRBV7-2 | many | CASSLSRDSEKLFF | TGTGCCAGCAGCTTAAGCCGGGACAGTGAAAAACTGTTTTTT
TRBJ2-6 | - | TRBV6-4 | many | CASSDGGSGANVLTF | TGTGCCAGCAGTGATGGGGGCTCTGGGGCCAACGTCCTGACTTTC
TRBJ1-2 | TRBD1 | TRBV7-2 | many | CASSRSPGTGDGYTF | TGTGCCAGCAGCCGCAGTCCCGGGACAGGGGACGGCTACACCTTC
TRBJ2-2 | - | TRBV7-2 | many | CASSSKTNTGELFF | TGTGCCAGCAGTTCCAAAACCAACACCGGGGAGCTGTTTTTT
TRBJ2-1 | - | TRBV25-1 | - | CASSRQGDYPGSSYNEQFF | TGTGCCAGCAGCCGCCAAGGCGATTACCCCGGGAGCTCCTACAATGAGCAGTTCTTC
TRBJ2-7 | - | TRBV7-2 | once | CASSLESSSGQYF | TGTGCCAGCAGCTTAGAATCTAGTTCGGGGCAGTACTTC
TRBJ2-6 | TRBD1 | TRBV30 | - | CAWSPLGTGGRTGANVLTF | TGTGCCTGGAGTCCCTTGGGGACAGGGGGACGAACTGGGGCCAACGTCCTGACTTTC
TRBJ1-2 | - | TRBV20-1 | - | CSARGLQGLRGYTF | TGCAGTGCTAGAGGACTACAGGGATTACGGGGCTACACCTTC
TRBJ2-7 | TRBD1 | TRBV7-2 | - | CASSPETGSEQYF | TGTGCCAGCAGCCCCGAGACAGGGAGCGAGCAGTACTTC
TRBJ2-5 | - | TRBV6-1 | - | CVSSGRTTQEAQYF | TGTGTCAGCAGTGGGAGGACTACCCAAGAGGCCCAGTACTTC
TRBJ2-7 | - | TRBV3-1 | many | CASSAPGLPSYEQYF | TGTGCCAGCAGCGCCCCGGGACTCCCCTCCTACGAGCAGTACTTC
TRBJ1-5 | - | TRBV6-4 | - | CASSDLGIVNQPQHF | TGTGCCAGCAGTGACCTAGGGATAGTCAATCAGCCCCAGCATTTT
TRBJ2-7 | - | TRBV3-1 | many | CASGSSANSYEQYF | TGTGCCAGCGGGTCTAGCGCGAACTCCTACGAGCAGTACTTC